These 30 T cell receptor beta chains came from one sample sequenced in a study of shared clonotypes between healthy human individuals. Clones were sequenced by immunoSEQ multiplex PCR, and TCRdb holds only the in-frame ones, with some missing. The sample yields about 960,000 clones, approximately 76% seen once. Sequenced input: memory CD4+ T cells sorted from blood. Sample subset: CD45RA-negative fraction. Source of these receptors: a man between 18 and 29 years old in good health.

V and J are TRBV5-1 and TRBJ1-2; perhaps TRBD1 as D (6 bases). CDR1 is SGHRS, CDR2 YFSETQ, per germline. V lost 4 bases to trimming and J lost 4 bases, with 14 bases between them. This CDR3 comprises 14 residues. CDR3 in amino acids: CASSALQGGYGYTF. CDR3 DNA: TGCGCCAGCAGCGCCTTACAGGGAGGCTATGGCTACACCTTC.

This clone was counted a few times. The chain has TRBV27 and TRBJ1-2, with TRBD1 matching over 7 bases. With V trimmed by 6 bases and J by 8 bases, 15 bases remained unmatched. Germline V gene lookup returns CDR1 MNHEY and CDR2 SMNVEV (reference sequence). CDR3 length: 15 amino acids. CDR3 in DNA: TGTGCCAGCAGAAGTGATCGCACAGGGGCGAGAGGCTACACCTTC. Protein: CASRSDRTGARGYTF.

V usage is TRBV6-1 and J usage is TRBJ2-4, with 8 positions matching TRBD2. Losses at the gene ends were 3 bases for V and 9 bases for J; bases not matched to a gene: 7. The CDR3 totals 14 residues. Germline CDR1 reads MNHNS; CDR2 reads SASEGT. Here the CDR3 reads CASSDRAGVGIQYF. CDR3 DNA sequence: TGTGCCAGCAGTGATCGAGCGGGAGTCGGCATTCAGTACTTC.

The chain has TRBV5-6 and TRBJ2-1; 8 bases match TRBD2. Germline assignment: CDR1 SGHDT and CDR2 YYEEEE. This CDR3 is built from 15 residues. The V and J ends lost 2 bases and 6 bases, in that order; junction bases with no gene match: 7. In DNA, the CDR3 is TGTGCCAGCAGCTTTAGCGGGACCGCGGGCAATGAGCAGTTCTTC. It specifies CASSFSGTAGNEQFF.

The chain joins TRBV28 to TRBJ1-1; TRBD1 agrees at 7 bases. CDR3 length: 12 amino acids. Germline V CDR1 and CDR2: MDHEN, SYDVKM. With V trimmed by 6 bases and J by 7 bases, 5 bases remained unmatched. The CDR3 region has the DNA TGTGCCAGCAGCGACAGGGTCCATGAAGCTTTCTTT. Protein: CASSDRVHEAFF.

The chain links TRBV19 to TRBJ2-7; D remains ambiguous. Germline CDR1 reads LNHDA; CDR2 reads SQIVND (reference sequence). Between the trimmed V and J ends, which lost 4 bases and 0 bases, there was a span of 7 bases. The CDR3 runs to 13 residues. The CDR3 nucleotides are TGTGCCAGTAGTACCGTTGGCTCCTACGAGCAGTACTTC. The encoded protein is CASSTVGSYEQYF.

This CDR3 is CASSSGQGTGEQYF. CDR3 DNA sequence: TGCGCCAGCAGCTCGGGACAGGGAACAGGAGAGCAGTACTTC. The V call is TRBV5-1, the J call TRBJ2-7; 9 positions match TRBD1. CDR1 is SGHRS and CDR2 is YFSETQ in the germline V gene. The ends lost 3 bases at V and 7 bases at J; junction bases unmatched: 8. The CDR3 extends over 14 amino acids.

The J gene is TRBJ2-2, the V gene TRBV10-3; the match to TRBD1 covers 7 bases. The germline V gene encodes CDR1 ENHRY and CDR2 SYGVKD. The ends lost 5 bases at V and 1 base at J; junction bases unmatched: 13. This CDR3 is built from 18 residues. In DNA, the CDR3 is TGTGCCATCAGTTTACAGGGGAAGGGGGCAAGGAACACCGGGGAGCTGTTTTTT. Its translation: CAISLQGKGARNTGELFF.

The rearrangement joins TRBV11-3 to TRBJ2-6; maybe TRBD2 (5 bases). There are 15 residues in the CDR3. The V gene lost 5 bases and the J gene lost 2 bases, with 10 bases spanning the gap. Germline loops: CDR1 SGHNT, CDR2 YENEEA. The CDR3 bases are TGTGCCAGCAGCCAGGCGGGCGCTGGGGCCAACGTCCTGACTTTC. Residues: CASSQAGAGANVLTF.

This sequence joins TRBV7-2 and TRBJ2-7, with D possibly being TRBD1 (6 bases). The CDR3 totals 13 residues. CDR1 and CDR2 from the germline V gene are SGHTA and FQGNSA. V was pared by 5 bases and J by 6 bases, with 14 bases between. CDR3 DNA sequence: TGTGCCAGCAGCCGAGAACAGGGCGGCGAGCAGTACTTC. It codes for CASSREQGGEQYF.

This clone showed up just a few times. The V call is TRBV30, the J call TRBJ1-4; weak D call: TRBD1 (5 bases). The CDR3 has 13 amino acids. Trimming stripped 2 bases from V and 7 bases from J, with 11 bases between. The germline gives CDR1 GTSNPN, CDR2 SVGIG (reference sequence). The CDR3 nucleotides read TGTGCCTGGAGTTTCGGAGGGGCTGAAAAACTGTTTTTT. It yields the protein CAWSFGGAEKLFF.

The chain has TRBV30 and TRBJ2-1; TRBD2 matches 12 bases. This CDR3 comprises 14 residues. J was trimmed by 2 bases and V by 7 bases; bases with no gene match: 3. CDR1 and CDR2 (germline): GTSNPN, SVGIG (reference sequence). The CDR3 nucleotides read TGTGCCTTGACTAGCGGGGGAACCTACAATGAGCAGTTCTTC. Protein product: CALTSGGTYNEQFF.

V gene TRBV5-6 combines with J gene TRBJ2-7, with D maybe TRBD2 (5 bases). CDR1 and CDR2 (germline): SGHDT, YYEEEE. The CDR3 is 14 residues long. Trimming removed 4 bases at V and 2 bases at J, with 13 bases between. CDR3 sequence reads: CASSADSRAYEQYF. The CDR3 DNA sequence: TGTGCCAGCAGCGCCGACTCGAGGGCCTACGAGCAGTACTTC.

This clone appeared once. The chain employs TRBV28 and TRBJ2-7, with D tentatively TRBD1 or TRBD2 (7 bases each). Trimming cost V 8 bases and J 2 bases, with 16 bases left between them. The CDR3 is 14 amino acids. Germline CDR1 and CDR2: MDHEN and SYDVKM. The CDR3 coding sequence is TGTGCCAGCTCCAGCGGGGACAGTACCTACGAGCAGTACTTC. It codes for CASSSGDSTYEQYF.

The V gene is TRBV5-4, the J gene TRBJ2-7; D perhaps matches TRBD2 (5 bases). The CDR3 spans 14 residues. V was shortened by 4 bases and J by 9 bases, with 20 bases between the two germline ends. Germline CDR1 reads SGHNT; CDR2 reads YYREEE (reference sequence). This CDR3 is CASSTAVSSRVQYF. The CDR3 bases are TGTGCCAGCAGCACAGCGGTTAGCTCTAGGGTGCAGTACTTC.

This rearrangement joins TRBV5-4 to TRBJ1-4; 8 nucleotides align to TRBD1. The germline gives CDR1 SGHNT, CDR2 YYREEE (reference sequence). CDR3 length equals 14 residues. The V segment lost 4 bases and the J segment 6 bases; nucleotides outside the gene matches: 5. In nucleotides, the CDR3 is TGTGCCAGCAGCCGGACAGGGCGGGATGAAAAACTGTTTTTT. Amino acid sequence: CASSRTGRDEKLFF.

This clone showed up just a few times. This rearrangement joins TRBV19 to TRBJ1-6; D uncertain. Germline V CDR1 and CDR2: LNHDA, SQIVND (reference sequence). The CDR3 is made up of 16 amino acids. V was cut by 2 bases and J by 7 bases, with 15 bases left in between. The CDR3 is CASSILAGRRNSPLHF. Here the CDR3 DNA reads TGTGCCAGTAGTATACTGGCAGGCCGAAGGAATTCACCCCTCCACTTT.

The chain has TRBV6-5 and TRBJ2-7; D is unresolved. CDR3 length: 13 residues. Germline V gives CDR1 MNHEY, CDR2 SVGAGI. The V end was cut by 5 bases, the J end by 0 bases, with 8 bases between. In DNA, the CDR3 is TGTGCCAGCAGTGTTGTCAACTCCTACGAGCAGTACTTC. This encodes CASSVVNSYEQYF.

This clone came up a few times. Different DNA sequences within this sample yield the same CDR3. The rearrangement joins TRBV5-1 to TRBJ2-5; 9 bases line up with TRBD2. This CDR3 comprises 16 residues. Trimming cost V 3 bases and J 0 bases; bases outside gene matches: 6. The germline V gene encodes CDR1 SGHRS and CDR2 YFSETQ. The CDR3 reads CASSWRLAGDQETQYF. CDR3 coding DNA: TGCGCCAGCAGCTGGAGGTTAGCGGGAGACCAAGAGACCCAGTACTTC.

This chain joins TRBV5-4 and TRBJ2-3, with 10 bases aligning to TRBD2. The germline V gene encodes CDR1 SGHNT and CDR2 YYREEE (reference sequence). The CDR3 length is 17 residues. The ends lost 0 bases at V and 4 bases at J; junction bases unmatched: 8. The CDR3 sequence: CASSLGSSGSRADTQYF. For the CDR3, the DNA is TGTGCCAGCAGCTTGGGGTCTAGCGGGAGTCGAGCAGATACGCAGTATTTT.

About this clone: The identical CDR3 is also encoded by other nucleotide sequences in the sample. J is TRBJ1-3 and V is TRBV4-3; a possible D gene is TRBD1 (5 bases). CDR1 LGHNA and CDR2 YSLEER come from the germline V gene. CDR3 length: 14 residues. V lost 4 bases and J 2 bases, leaving 9 bases between the germline ends. The CDR3, as DNA: TGCGCCAGCAGCCCAGGGACGGCTGGAAACACCATATATTTT. Encoded protein: CASSPGTAGNTIYF.

Turning to this clone: This specimen includes other DNA sequences encoding the same CDR3. The rearrangement joins TRBV2 to TRBJ2-5; D unclear. This CDR3 has 13 amino acids. The V gene's germline CDR1 is SNHLY and CDR2 FYNNEI. V lost 3 bases and J 2 bases, leaving 7 bases between the germline ends. CDR3 sequence (DNA): TGTGCCAGCAGTGACTGGGGACAAGAGACCCAGTACTTC. Its protein product is CASSDWGQETQYF. The variable domain in full, with the rest retrieved from reference TRBV2 and TRBJ2-5, is EPEVTQTPSHQVTQMGQEVILRCVPISNHLYFYWYRQILGQKVEFLVSFYNNEISEKSEIFDDQFSVERPDGSNFTLKIRSTKLEDSAMYFCASSDWGQETQYFGPGTRLLVL.

This clone was found a few times. This same CDR3 is encoded by further DNA sequences in the sample. The chain links TRBV6-5 to TRBJ1-5; no definite D call. The germline V and J ends were trimmed by 0 bases and 0 bases, with 6 bases remaining between them. Looked up from germline, CDR1 is MNHEY and CDR2 is SVGAGI. CDR3 length equals 15 residues. The chain's CDR3 is CASSYSGNSNQPQHF. CDR3 DNA sequence: TGTGCCAGCAGTTACTCCGGGAATAGCAATCAGCCCCAGCATTTT.

The chain carries TRBV10-3 and TRBJ2-1; 9 nucleotides agree with TRBD1. The germline V gene encodes CDR1 ENHRY and CDR2 SYGVKD. The CDR3 extends over 14 amino acids. V lost 10 bases and J lost 7; bases outside the gene matches: 11. The CDR3 DNA reads TGTGCCACCACGACAGGGGGAATGATGAATGAGCAGTTCTTC. It is translated as CATTTGGMMNEQFF.

The chain has TRBV5-1 and TRBJ2-1; TRBD2 matches at 10 bases. Germline V gene sequence: CDR1 SGHRS, CDR2 YFSETQ. V was pared by 3 bases and J by 4 bases, with 7 bases of the junction left unmatched. The length of the CDR3 is 16 residues. CDR3 sequence reads: CASSSGLATRYNEQFF. DNA of the CDR3: TGCGCCAGCAGCTCGGGACTAGCGACAAGATACAATGAGCAGTTCTTC. Using reference TRBV5-1 and TRBJ2-1 for the parts outside the CDR3, the full variable domain is KAGVTQTPRYLIKTRGQQVTLSCSPISGHRSVSWYQQTPGQGLQFLFEYFSETQRNKGNFPGRFSGRQFSNSRSEMNVSTLELGDSALYLCASSSGLATRYNEQFFGPGTRLTVL.

In this sample, this clone turned up a few times. The chain couples TRBV10-2 to TRBJ1-6; D remains unclear. Trimming shortened V by 3 bases and J by 10 bases, and 10 bases separated the two germline ends. This CDR3 has 13 amino acids. Germline-derived CDR1 and CDR2 are WSHSY and SAAADI. CDR3 residues: CASSDTVRSPLHF. The CDR3, as DNA: TGCGCCAGCAGTGACACCGTGAGGTCACCCCTCCACTTT.

CDR3 in amino acids: CASSPGDRQNTEAFF. In DNA, the CDR3 is TGTGCCAGCAGTCCGGGGGACAGGCAGAACACTGAAGCTTTCTTT. The chain couples TRBV25-1 to TRBJ1-1, with 8 bases identical to TRBD1. V lost 5 bases to trimming and J lost 1 base; unmatched junction nucleotides: 6. CDR3 length equals 15 residues. The V gene's germline CDR1 is MGHDK and CDR2 SYGVNS. Combining the CDR3 with reference TRBV25-1 and TRBJ1-1 gives the whole variable domain EADIYQTPRYLVIGTGKKITLECSQTMGHDKMYWYQQDPGMELHLIHYSYGVNSTEKGDLSSESTVSRIRTEHFPLTLESARPSHTSQYLCASSPGDRQNTEAFFGQGTRLTVV.

The gene calls are TRBV15 and TRBJ2-2, with unresolved D. Germline V gives CDR1 LNHNV, CDR2 YYDKDF (reference sequence). V gave up 5 bases and J gave up 0 bases, with 16 bases separating them. This CDR3 comprises 17 residues. In nucleotides, the CDR3 is TGTGCCACCAGCCCCCAAAGGACCGCCACGAACACCGGGGAGCTGTTTTTT. Its protein product is CATSPQRTATNTGELFF.

This clone was seen just once. V is TRBV10-3 and J is TRBJ1-1; D possibly corresponds to TRBD1 (5 bases). The V and J ends lost 5 bases and 5 bases respectively, with 18 bases between them. The CDR3 contains 15 residues. Per the germline V gene, CDR1 is ENHRY and CDR2 is SYGVKD. The CDR3 DNA reads TGTGCCATCAGTCGCCAGACAGCTCGGGGGACTGAAGCTTTCTTT. Translated: CAISRQTARGTEAFF.

The V call is TRBV5-6, the J call TRBJ1-2; 7 positions match TRBD1. The CDR3 is 16 residues long. Germline V lookup: CDR1 SGHDT, CDR2 YYEEEE. V was clipped by 4 bases and J by 4 bases; unmatched bases: 13. The CDR3 coding sequence is TGTGCCAGCAGCCAGACAGGGCTTGGGAGCATCTATGGCTACACCTTC. Its protein product is CASSQTGLGSIYGYTF. Combining the CDR3 with reference TRBV5-6 and TRBJ1-2 gives the whole variable domain DAGVTQSPTHLIKTRGQQVTLRCSPKSGHDTVSWYQQALGQGPQFIFQYYEEEERQRGNFPDRFSGHQFPNYSSELNVNALLLGDSALYLCASSQTGLGSIYGYTFGSGTRLTVV.